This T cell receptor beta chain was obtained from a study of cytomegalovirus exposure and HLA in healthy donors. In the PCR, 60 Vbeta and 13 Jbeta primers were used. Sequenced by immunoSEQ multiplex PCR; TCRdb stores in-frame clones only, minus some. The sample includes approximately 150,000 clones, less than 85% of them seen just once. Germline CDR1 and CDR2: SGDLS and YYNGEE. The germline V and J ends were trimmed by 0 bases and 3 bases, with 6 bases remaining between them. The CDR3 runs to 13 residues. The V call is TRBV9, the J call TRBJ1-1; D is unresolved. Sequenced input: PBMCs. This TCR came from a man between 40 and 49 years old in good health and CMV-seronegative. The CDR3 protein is CASSVDTYTEAFF. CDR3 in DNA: TGTGCCAGCAGCGTAGACACCTACACTGAAGCTTTCTTT.